These T cell receptor beta chains were read from a single sample in a study of CD8 T cells in Susac syndrome. TCRdb ran MiXCR on the immunoSEQ multiplex PCR reads and lists one entry per CDR3 protein. The sample yields 150,000 to 190,000 distinct CDR3 sequences, just under 95% seen once. Sequences were obtained from CD8+ T cells from PBMCs. The receptors were sampled from a human donor with multiple sclerosis. Both conserved end residues are trimmed from each CDR3.

j_call v_call cdr3_aa
TRBJ1-2 TRBV6-1 ASRGIGYT
TRBJ2-7 TRBV3-1 ASSVSDYEQY
TRBJ1-1 TRBV27 ASSLTTPPMNTEAF
TRBJ2-7 TRBV7-9 ASSLAPQDEQY
TRBJ2-3 TRBV7-9 ASSPRAAGVRDTQY
TRBJ2-2 TRBV9 ASAGGSAGELF
TRBJ1-2 TRBV23-1 ASSQSYRGRYGYT
TRBJ2-7 TRBV20-1 SARHDRGYEQY
TRBJ2-2 TRBV7-2 ASSLYGSNTGELF
TRBJ2-1 TRBV20-1 SAHGERGGRGLYNEQF
TRBJ1-1 TRBV7-8 ASSYAAGAQSNTEAF
TRBJ1-1 TRBV30 AWTRLRSLEAF
TRBJ2-7 TRBV29-1 SVVGPQGAYEQY
TRBJ2-7 TRBV6-2/TRBV6-3 ASSYWGGSYEQY
TRBJ2-1 TRBV30 AWIGLSYNEQF
TRBJ1-2 TRBV20-1 SAHLRGEGANYGYT
TRBJ2-2 TRBV10-3 AISGLQGSGELF
TRBJ2-7 TRBV7-9 ASSSRTGGWYEQY
TRBJ1-2 TRBV27 ASSKRQLSNYGYT
TRBJ2-3 TRBV23-1 ASLAESTDTQY
TRBJ2-7 TRBV15 ATSRPGTASSYEQY
TRBJ1-5 TRBV3-1 ASSQGGVSYSNQPQH
TRBJ2-7 TRBV5-1 ASSPYLAHYEQY
TRBJ1-2 TRBV9 ASSVAGALGYT
TRBJ1-2 TRBV28 ASSLDRGAFDGYT
TRBJ2-1 TRBV15 ATSNPTGASYNEQF
TRBJ1-2 TRBV27 ASSTRPGAPRYGYT
TRBJ2-7 TRBV20-1 SASRAGGPYEQY
TRBJ1-2 TRBV7-9 ASSLPSRGFGYT
TRBJ2-1 TRBV30 AWRPDSSYYNEQF
TRBJ2-1 TRBV12-3/TRBV12-4 ASSLASGDHNEQF
TRBJ2-3 TRBV28 ASSPTGQGGGTDTQY
TRBJ1-2 TRBV28 ASSFRTGSLYGYT
TRBJ2-7 TRBV5-6 ASSYLVVGQGDEQY
TRBJ1-1 TRBV9 ASSPGGSEAF